One and the same sample provided the 17 T cell receptor beta chains below, sequenced in a study of shared clonotypes between healthy human individuals. Terminally differentiated effector memory CD45RA+ cells were left out of the naive CD8 fraction, which was CD45RO-negative and positively selected for CCR7. The method was immunoSEQ multiplex PCR; TCRdb's version includes in-frame clones alone and lacks a portion of them. Among millions of clones, about 95% were seen once, and the ten largest hold about 1.1%. Sequencing input: naive CD8+ T cells sorted from blood. The receptor source for this set is a man between 18 and 29 years old in good health.

This chain links TRBV11-1 with TRBJ2-3; D is possibly TRBD2 (6 bases). CDR1 SGHAT and CDR2 FQDESV come from the germline V gene (reference sequence). The CDR3 is made up of 15 amino acids. Trimming took 0 bases from V and 4 from J, leaving 11 bases between them. The DNA for the CDR3 is TGTGCCAGCAGCTTAGCGTTAGGGGAGGCAGATACGCAGTATTTT. Amino acid sequence: CASSLALGEADTQYF.

The J gene is TRBJ1-3, the V gene TRBV1. TRBV1 is a recognized pseudogene. This CDR3 spans 19 amino acids. The CDR3 DNA reads as TGCACCAGCAGCCAAGATAGGGCCGCGCGGGCTATCTCTGGAAACACCATATATTTT. Translation: CTSSQDRAARAISGNTIYF.

This chain links TRBV6-5 with TRBJ2-7, with D perhaps TRBD1 or TRBD2 (5 bases each). The CDR3 extends over 13 amino acids. The ends were cut back, 8 bases at V and 3 bases at J, with 14 bases in the middle. CDR1 is MNHEY and CDR2 is SVGAGI in the germline V gene. The CDR3 is CASSNGDHYEQYF. The DNA for the CDR3 is TGTGCCAGCTCTAACGGGGACCACTACGAGCAGTACTTC.

The chain carries TRBV11-1 and TRBJ2-3, with 8 bases matching TRBD2. The V gene's germline CDR1 is SGHAT and CDR2 FQDESV (reference sequence). The V segment lost 1 base and the J segment 0 bases; nucleotides outside the gene matches: 3. The CDR3 loop spans 16 amino acids. In DNA, the CDR3 is TGTGCCAGCAGCTTAGAGGTAGCGGGGAGCACAGATACGCAGTATTTT. Its protein product is CASSLEVAGSTDTQYF.

The chain employs TRBV5-4 and TRBJ2-7; TRBD1 matches at 9 bases. Germline V gene sequence: CDR1 SGHNT, CDR2 YYREEE (reference sequence). J was trimmed by 6 bases and V by 4 bases; bases with no gene match: 8. The CDR3 has 14 amino acids. CDR3 sequence (DNA): TGTGCCAGCAGCCTGTGGGACAGGGACGGCGAGCAGTACTTC. Protein sequence: CASSLWDRDGEQYF.

J is TRBJ2-3 and V is TRBV27; TRBD2 aligns across 7 bases. Germline-derived CDR1 and CDR2 are MNHEY and SMNVEV (reference sequence). With 3 bases clipped from V and 6 bases from J, the junction kept 6 bases outside the gene matches. This CDR3 comprises 14 residues. The CDR3 spells CASSFIAGADTQYF. The CDR3 DNA follows: TGTGCCAGCAGTTTTATAGCGGGTGCGGATACGCAGTATTTT.

V gene TRBV5-4 combines with J gene TRBJ2-7; 8 positions agree with TRBD1. There are 15 residues in the CDR3. Trimming cost V 2 bases and J 3 bases; bases outside gene matches: 7. Germline CDR1 and CDR2: SGHNT and YYREEE (reference sequence). CDR3 region: CASSFTPGGLYEQYF. The CDR3 nucleotides read TGTGCCAGCAGCTTTACACCAGGGGGCCTCTACGAGCAGTACTTC. Looking up the rest from reference TRBV5-4 and TRBJ2-7 gives the full variable domain: ETGVTQSPTHLIKTRGQQVTLRCSSQSGHNTVSWYQQALGQGPQFIFQYYREEENGRGNFPPRFSGLQFPNYSSELNVNALELDDSALYLCASSFTPGGLYEQYFGPGTRLTVT.

This chain joins TRBV5-4 and TRBJ1-3; D remains unclear. Germline CDR1 is SGHNT and CDR2 is YYREEE (reference sequence). CDR3 length: 15 amino acids. Trimming cost V 0 bases and J 8 bases, with 15 bases left between them. This CDR3 reads CASSLDLSSLDTIYF. The DNA of the CDR3 is TGTGCCAGCAGCTTGGATCTCTCCTCTCTCGACACCATATATTTT. Supplemented by reference TRBV5-4 and TRBJ1-3, the full variable domain reads ETGVTQSPTHLIKTRGQQVTLRCSSQSGHNTVSWYQQALGQGPQFIFQYYREEENGRGNFPPRFSGLQFPNYSSELNVNALELDDSALYLCASSLDLSSLDTIYFGEGSWLTVV.

The V gene is TRBV27, the J gene TRBJ2-3; 10 bases are shared with TRBD2. The CDR3 length is 18 residues. In germline, CDR1 is MNHEY, CDR2 SMNVEV (reference sequence). Trimming removed 2 bases from V and 1 base from J; junction bases left unmatched: 9. This CDR3 is CASSLVEPGLARTDTQYF. The CDR3 DNA sequence: TGTGCCAGCAGTTTAGTGGAGCCGGGACTAGCGCGCACAGATACGCAGTATTTT.

This clone was seen only a few times. The J gene is TRBJ1-2, the V gene TRBV4-2; 7 bases match TRBD1. V was clipped by 4 bases and J by 3 bases; unmatched bases: 11. The CDR3 loop spans 16 amino acids. Germline CDR1 LGHNA, CDR2 YNFKEQ. The CDR3 DNA reads TGTGCCAGCAGCCGCCTTGAGGGGGCGGAGGACTATGGCTACACCTTC. This gives the protein CASSRLEGAEDYGYTF.

This clone has just a few counts. J is TRBJ2-7 and V is TRBV28; unclear D gene. V shed 6 bases and J shed 4 bases, with 7 bases lying between them. This CDR3 region has 11 residues. Germline V lookup: CDR1 MDHEN, CDR2 SYDVKM. Here the CDR3 DNA reads TGTGCCAGCAGCAACCAGTACGAGCAGTACTTC. It codes for CASSNQYEQYF.

V is TRBV9 and J is TRBJ2-3; 7 positions match TRBD1. The V and J ends lost 3 bases and 4 bases, in that order; junction bases with no gene match: 11. The CDR3 covers 16 residues. Germline CDR1 and CDR2: SGDLS and YYNGEE. CDR3 region: CASSATGAMRADTQYF. The CDR3 DNA sequence: TGTGCCAGCAGCGCTACAGGGGCCATGAGGGCAGATACGCAGTATTTT.

The rearrangement links TRBV19 to TRBJ2-7; 9 bases agree with TRBD1. J was trimmed by 3 bases and V by 5 bases; bases with no gene match: 8. Per germline, CDR1 LNHDA and CDR2 SQIVND (reference sequence). CDR3 length: 15 residues. CDR3 protein: CASSPSGTGIYEQYF. The CDR3 DNA follows: TGTGCCAGTAGTCCCTCCGGGACAGGGATCTACGAGCAGTACTTC. Complete variable domain (other parts from reference TRBV19 and TRBJ2-7): DGGITQSPKYLFRKEGQNVTLSCEQNLNHDAMYWYRQDPGQGLRLIYYSQIVNDFQKGDIAEGYSVSREKKESFPLTVTSAQKNPTAFYLCASSPSGTGIYEQYFGPGTRLTVT.

V and J are TRBV27 and TRBJ2-1; weak D call: TRBD2 (6 bases). There are 12 residues in the CDR3. Germline assignment: CDR1 MNHEY and CDR2 SMNVEV (reference sequence). V was clipped by 10 bases and J by 6 bases, with 13 bases between them. CDR3 sequence reads: CATKQGLNEQFF. CDR3 DNA sequence: TGTGCCACCAAGCAGGGACTCAATGAGCAGTTCTTC.

The V call is TRBV10-1, the J call TRBJ1-5, with D perhaps TRBD1 (6 bases). The CDR3 has 16 residues. Germline-derived CDR1 and CDR2 are WNHNN and SYGVQD (reference sequence). Trimming left V 6 bases short and J 3 bases short, with 18 bases between. The CDR3 sequence is CASREKQGKLNQPQHF. The CDR3 coding sequence is TGCGCCAGCAGAGAAAAACAGGGAAAACTCAATCAGCCCCAGCATTTT.

The rearrangement links TRBV27 to TRBJ2-2; D gene unclear. With 3 bases removed from V and 4 bases from J, the gap between germline ends came to 15 bases. CDR1 is MNHEY and CDR2 is SMNVEV in the germline V gene (reference sequence). The CDR3 has 16 residues. CDR3: CASSFGHRLGTGELFF. DNA of the CDR3: TGTGCCAGCAGTTTCGGTCATCGACTGGGCACCGGGGAGCTGTTTTTT.

V usage is TRBV4-2 and J usage is TRBJ1-1; TRBD1 aligns across 9 bases. This CDR3 is 13 amino acids long. CDR1 and CDR2 from the germline V gene are LGHNA and YNFKEQ. The junction had 1 base not matched to a gene; V was cut back by 4 bases and J by 4 bases. Here the CDR3 DNA reads TGTGCCAGCAGCCCGACAGGGGGCACTGAAGCTTTCTTT. It yields the protein CASSPTGGTEAFF.